This T cell receptor beta chain is from a study of cytomegalovirus exposure and HLA in healthy donors. General study results and limits: With later analysis, a missense DCLRE1C variant became linked to TCR beta V- and J-gene trimming. It was reported in a later analysis that an Asian-associated ancestry cluster showed fewer N-insertions than the roughly 670-donor mean. Cytomegalovirus-associated TCR beta chains were listed, numbering 164. Data from an earlier analysis indicated that most TCR beta V segments were productive either about 87% or about 30% of the time.

Germline V CDR1 and CDR2: SEHNR, FQNEAQ (reference sequence). Trimming removed 7 bases from V and 0 bases from J, with 16 bases in between. This CDR3 has 15 amino acids. PCR amplification relied on 60 Vbeta primers (plus 13 Jbeta primers). The table came from immunoSEQ multiplex PCR; TCRdb's copy has only in-frame clones and leaves some out. Among more than 130,000 clones listed, about 79% were seen once. In the case of this clone: The antigen remains undetermined.

This TCR was sampled from a male donor in good health and CMV-seronegative. J is TRBJ2-7 and V is TRBV7-9; D is undetermined. The source material was PBMCs. This chain's CDR3 is CASISYLTNSYEQYF. CDR3 bases: TGTGCCAGCATCTCATACCTGACAAACTCCTACGAGCAGTACTTC. The full variable domain, with the rest looked up from reference TRBV7-9 and TRBJ2-7, is DTGVSQNPRHKITKRGQNVTFRCDPISEHNRLYWYRQTLGQGPEFLTYFQNEAQLEKSRLLSDRFSAERPKGSFSTLEIQRTEQGDSAMYLCASISYLTNSYEQYFGPGTRLTVT.